What follows are 14 T cell receptor beta chains derived from one specimen sequenced in a study of Graves' ophthalmopathy and Graves' hyperthyroidism. Amplified material comprised TCR beta CDR3 regions derived from RNA transcripts. The authors performed first-round RT-PCR with HTBI primers and then a second-round multiplex PCR. TCRdb reprocessed the multiplex PCR reads with MiXCR, giving one entry per CDR3 protein. Among 600,000 to 700,000 distinct CDR3 sequences listed, over 40% were seen once. Sequenced input: peripheral blood. All receptors come from an adult man with Graves' ophthalmopathy.

This chain links TRBV15 with TRBJ1-3, with D maybe TRBD1 (5 bases). The CDR3 length is 16 residues. Per the germline V gene, CDR1 is LNHNV and CDR2 is YYDKDF (reference sequence). The V and J ends lost 3 bases and 0 bases respectively, with 12 bases between them. The CDR3 reads CATSSFGQDSGNTIYF. For the CDR3, the DNA is TGTGCCACCAGCAGCTTCGGACAAGACTCTGGAAACACCATATATTTT.

This clonotype appeared many times. The chain carries TRBV5-8 and TRBJ1-2; 9 bases agree with TRBD1. CDR1 and CDR2 from the germline V gene are SGHTS and YDEGEE. The junction had 6 bases not matched to a gene; V was cut back by 4 bases and J by 2 bases. The CDR3 has 15 amino acids. The CDR3 protein is CASSGIDRGNYGYTF. CDR3 nucleotide sequence: TGTGCCAGCAGCGGAATCGACAGGGGGAACTATGGCTACACCTTC.

This clonotype has ten or more counts. V is TRBV7-2 and J is TRBJ1-1, with D tentatively TRBD1 (6 bases). CDR1 is SGHTA and CDR2 is FQGNSA in the germline V gene. The CDR3 extends over 15 amino acids. V shed 1 base and J shed 4 bases, with 13 bases lying between them. The DNA of the CDR3 is TGTGCCAGCAGCTTAGATAGTAGGGGGGCCACTGAAGCTTTCTTT. Protein product: CASSLDSRGATEAFF.

The V and J genes are TRBV7-2 and TRBJ1-6, with 7 bases matching TRBD1. Trimming removed 5 bases from V and 7 bases from J; junction bases left unmatched: 11. This CDR3 comprises 16 residues. The germline gives CDR1 SGHTA, CDR2 FQGNSA. CDR3 coding DNA: TGTGCCAGCAGCCCCCGGTTACAGGGGTCCAATTCACCCCTCCACTTT. This encodes CASSPRLQGSNSPLHF.

This clonotype was seen many times. V is TRBV7-9 and J is TRBJ1-3, with a possible D match to TRBD1 (5 bases). The CDR3 loop spans 14 amino acids. Per germline, CDR1 SEHNR and CDR2 FQNEAQ (reference sequence). The V gene lost 3 bases and the J gene lost 1 base, with 7 bases spanning the gap. CDR3 sequence: CASSLTASGNTIYF. CDR3 DNA: TGTGCCAGCAGCTTGACAGCGTCTGGAAACACCATATATTTT. The full variable domain, its missing parts supplied by reference TRBV7-9 and TRBJ1-3, is DTGVSQNPRHKITKRGQNVTFRCDPISEHNRLYWYRQTLGQGPEFLTYFQNEAQLEKSRLLSDRFSAERPKGSFSTLEIQRTEQGDSAMYLCASSLTASGNTIYFGEGSWLTVV.

This clonotype was recorded many times. For the CDR3, the DNA is TGTGCCAGCAGCACTCGACAGGGAGGCGACGAGCAGTACTTC. It is translated as CASSTRQGGDEQYF. The chain combines TRBV7-8 with TRBJ2-7; maybe TRBD1 (7 bases). Germline-derived CDR1 and CDR2 are SGHVS and FQNEAQ. The CDR3 has 14 amino acids. The V and J ends lost 5 bases and 5 bases respectively, with 16 bases between them.

This clonotype has a count of ten or more. The rearrangement uses TRBV12-3 or TRBV12-4 and TRBJ1-4, with a possible D match to TRBD1 (6 bases). Trimming removed 4 bases from V and 8 bases from J, with 14 bases in between. The CDR3 is made up of 14 amino acids. For the CDR3, the DNA is TGTGCCAGCAGTTCCCGACAGGTTGGCGAAAAACTGTTTTTT. It is translated as CASSSRQVGEKLFF.

The rearrangement joins TRBV7-6 to TRBJ1-5; D is unclear. Germline V lookup: CDR1 SGHVS, CDR2 FNYEAQ. The V end was cut by 1 base, the J end by 9 bases, with 10 bases between. The CDR3 sequence is 13 residues long. The CDR3: CASSLGVERPQHF. CDR3 DNA: TGTGCCAGCAGCTTAGGGGTTGAAAGGCCCCAGCATTTT.

This chain joins TRBV7-2 and TRBJ2-3; the match to TRBD2 covers 7 bases. Trimming at V came to 5 bases and at J to 2 bases, leaving 13 bases not matched to a gene. This CDR3 comprises 17 residues. The germline V gene has CDR1 SGHTA and CDR2 FQGNSA. The CDR3 bases are TGTGCCAGCAGCCAAGAAAGACTAGCTAATCCCACAGATACGCAGTATTTT. Encoded protein: CASSQERLANPTDTQYF.

Remarks on this clonotype: In this CDR3 the conserved last residue, phenylalanine or tryptophan, is missing, so a read error is likely. The chain uses TRBV10-3 and TRBJ2-2; D is unresolved. CDR3 size: 14 residues. Germline values: CDR1 ENHRY, CDR2 SYGVKD. The ends were cut back, 6 bases at V and 2 bases at J, with 10 bases in the middle. The CDR3 nucleotides read TGTGCCATCAGCGGCGCCGCAAACACCGGGGAGCTGTTTCTT. It codes for CAISGAANTGELFL.

The chain links TRBV7-8 to TRBJ1-2; 10 bases agree with TRBD1. CDR3 length: 13 residues. Germline assignment: CDR1 SGHVS and CDR2 FQNEAQ. Trimming took 7 bases from V and 6 from J; bases not matched to a gene: 5. Written as DNA, the CDR3 is TGTGCCAGCACCCCGACAGGGGGCCATGGCTACACCTTC. Amino acid sequence: CASTPTGGHGYTF.

In its sample, this clonotype was seen many times. This chain uses TRBV20-1 with TRBJ1-2; TRBD1 agrees at 9 bases. J was trimmed by 5 bases and V by 2 bases; bases with no gene match: 9. Germline CDR1 is DFQATT and CDR2 is SNEGSKA (reference sequence). This CDR3 contains 15 residues. The CDR3 bases are TGCAGTGCTAGAACCGGGACAGGGAGGGGGTATGGCTACACCTTC. Its protein product is CSARTGTGRGYGYTF.

V gene TRBV15 combines with J gene TRBJ2-7, with D possibly being TRBD1 (6 bases). Germline assignment: CDR1 LNHNV and CDR2 YYDKDF (reference sequence). CDR3 length: 16 residues. Deletions cut 5 bases from V and 3 bases from J, with 20 bases between. CDR3 nucleotide sequence: TGTGCCACCAGCCAAGTCACCGGGACAACACGCTACGAGCAGTACTTC. It encodes CATSQVTGTTRYEQYF. The whole variable domain, filled in from reference TRBV15 and TRBJ2-7, reads DAMVIQNPRYQVTQFGKPVTLSCSQTLNHNVMYWYQQKSSQAPKLLFHYYDKDFNNEADTPDNFQSRRPNTSFCFLDIRSPGLGDTAMYLCATSQVTGTTRYEQYFGPGTRLTVT.

This clonotype was detected many times. CDR3 sequence: CASSYSGLAGQETQYF. The CDR3 nucleotides read TGTGCCAGCAGTTACTCGGGGCTAGCGGGCCAAGAGACCCAGTACTTC. The chain carries TRBV6-6 and TRBJ2-5, with 8 bases matching TRBD2. This CDR3 is 16 amino acids long. Germline V lookup: CDR1 MNHNY, CDR2 SVGAGI (reference sequence). J gave up 1 base and V 0 bases, and 4 bases lay outside the gene matches.